The 5 T cell receptor beta chains given below trace back to one sample, sequenced in a study of blood T cell repertoires in COVID-19. The assay was immunoSEQ multiplex PCR, and TCRdb's table has in-frame clones only and misses some. The sample has about 120,000 clones; around four fifths are singletons. Source material: peripheral blood. Every receptor here comes from a woman aged 60-75 years with acute or convalescent COVID-19.

The chain employs TRBV6-5 and TRBJ1-2; the D gene is possibly TRBD1 (6 bases). The V and J ends lost 6 bases and 8 bases respectively, with 13 bases between them. The germline gives CDR1 MNHEY, CDR2 SVGAGI. The CDR3 covers 12 residues. CDR3 nucleotides: TGTGCCAGCAGGAAATACAGGGAAGGCTACACCTTC. This codes for CASRKYREGYTF.

This clone was seen a handful of times. The chain links TRBV9 to TRBJ2-7, with 7 bases that match TRBD1. Per the germline V gene, CDR1 is SGDLS and CDR2 is YYNGEE. The CDR3 sequence is 15 residues long. The V segment lost 0 bases and the J segment 2 bases; nucleotides outside the gene matches: 5. CDR3 amino acids: CASSVGDSPPYEQYF. The CDR3 DNA is TGTGCCAGCAGCGTAGGGGACAGTCCCCCCTACGAGCAGTACTTC.

The chain carries TRBV4-3 and TRBJ1-1, with 8 bases aligning to TRBD1. The CDR3 runs 14 residues. V was pared by 0 bases and J by 6 bases, with 3 bases of the junction left unmatched. CDR1 is LGHNA, CDR2 YSLEER, per germline. CDR3 sequence: CASSQDSGGPEAFF. The DNA of the CDR3 is TGCGCCAGCAGCCAAGATTCAGGGGGCCCTGAAGCTTTCTTT.

As concerns this clone: The same CDR3 is also encoded by other DNA sequences in this sample. J is TRBJ1-5 and V is TRBV5-1; D call uncertain. Germline-derived CDR1 and CDR2 are SGHRS and YFSETQ. The CDR3 runs to 15 residues. V lost 0 bases, J lost 3 bases, and 10 bases lay in between. The CDR3: CASSLEPGSNQPQHF. CDR3 coding DNA: TGCGCCAGCAGCTTGGAACCGGGTTCCAATCAGCCCCAGCATTTT.

This chain uses TRBV9 with TRBJ2-3, with D perhaps matching TRBD2 (6 bases). The CDR3 consists of 14 residues. From germline, CDR1 is SGDLS and CDR2 YYNGEE. The V gene lost 3 bases and the J gene lost 6 bases, with 14 bases spanning the gap. The CDR3 sequence is CASSASSARDTQYF. Written as DNA, the CDR3 is TGTGCCAGCAGCGCATCTAGCGCGAGGGATACGCAGTATTTT.